The source of this T cell receptor (beta chain) is a study of blood T cell repertoires in COVID-19. Across the study: Samples of COVID-19 (acute and convalescent) were obtained from the United States, Italy and Spain. T cells, B-cell-depleted T cells, or PBMCs provided the cDNA or gDNA that served as material.

Repertoires were generated with immunoSEQ multiplex PCR, while TCRdb's copy carries only in-frame clones and drops some. The sample has over 85,000 clones; roughly 82% are singletons. The CDR3 is made up of 18 amino acids. Per the germline V gene, CDR1 is SGHAT and CDR2 is FQNNGV. V gave up 5 bases and J gave up 8 bases, with 25 bases separating them. The sequencing sample was made of peripheral blood. The source is a woman aged 55 to 70 with acute or convalescent COVID-19. V usage is TRBV11-2 and J usage is TRBJ1-6; unclear D gene. The chain's CDR3 is CASSPSRVGTLSYSPLHF. The CDR3 nucleotides are TGTGCCAGCAGCCCATCCCGGGTGGGTACCTTATCCTATTCACCCCTCCACTTT.